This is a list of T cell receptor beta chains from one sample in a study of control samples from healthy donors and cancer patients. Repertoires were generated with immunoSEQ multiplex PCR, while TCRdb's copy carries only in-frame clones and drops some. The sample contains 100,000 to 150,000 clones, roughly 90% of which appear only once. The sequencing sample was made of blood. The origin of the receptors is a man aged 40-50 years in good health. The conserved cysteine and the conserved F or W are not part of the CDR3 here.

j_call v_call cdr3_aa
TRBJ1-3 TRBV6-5 ASSYSQGAGGNTIY
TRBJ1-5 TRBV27 ASSLQGGAQH
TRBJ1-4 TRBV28 ASSLGGTTNEKLF
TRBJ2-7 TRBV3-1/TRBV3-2 ASSQVLGLTYEQY
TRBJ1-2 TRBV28 ASSLGHSYYGYT
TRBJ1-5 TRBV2 ASSVWGIGQPQH
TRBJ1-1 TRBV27 ASSLRDRSEAF
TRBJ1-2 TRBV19 ASSSVGANYGYT
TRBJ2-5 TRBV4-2 ASSQIRDYKETQY
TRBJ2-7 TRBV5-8 ASSFDITYEQY
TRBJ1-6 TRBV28 ASSTTGRYNSPLH
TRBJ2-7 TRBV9 ASSAGGRSEQY
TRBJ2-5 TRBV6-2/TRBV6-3 ASSTRDGGATQY
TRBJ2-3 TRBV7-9 ASSMRTVSTDTQY
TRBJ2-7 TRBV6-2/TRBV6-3 ASSSFPTGATYEQY
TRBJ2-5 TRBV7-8 ASSATQY
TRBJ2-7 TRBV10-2 ASRENVLSYEQY
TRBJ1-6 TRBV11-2 ASSFLGALNSPLH
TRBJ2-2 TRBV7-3 ASSRLVGELF
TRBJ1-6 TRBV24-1 ATSDGDSYNSPLH
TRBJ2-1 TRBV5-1 ASSLSASGAPYNEQF
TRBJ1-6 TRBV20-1 SASPGVNSPLH
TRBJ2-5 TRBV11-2 ASSSQETQY
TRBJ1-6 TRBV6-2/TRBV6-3 ASSWGQGTHNSPLH
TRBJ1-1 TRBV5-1 ASSARPQGENTEAF
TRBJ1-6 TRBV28 AERDSNSPLH
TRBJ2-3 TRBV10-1 ASSESFYTTQY
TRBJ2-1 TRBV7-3 ASSLMSGGAHEQF
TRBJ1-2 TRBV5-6 ASSLAGAGGEAHYGYT
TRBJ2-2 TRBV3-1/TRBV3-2 ASSQVTGGNTGELF
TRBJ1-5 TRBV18 ASSPLQSSNQPQH
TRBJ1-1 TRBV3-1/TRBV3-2 ASSPPGTEAF
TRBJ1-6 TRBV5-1 ASSPISQGSGSPLH
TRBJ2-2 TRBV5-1 ASSLETGANTGELF
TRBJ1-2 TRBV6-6 ASRSTREGVNYGYT
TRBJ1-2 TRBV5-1 ASSLETPGGYT
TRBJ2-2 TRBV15 ATGEGGELF
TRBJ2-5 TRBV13 ASSSRAIQETQY
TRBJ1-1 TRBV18 ASSPGGGLNTEAF
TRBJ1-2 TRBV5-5 ASSLGVDRKI
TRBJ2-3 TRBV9 ASSVLATDTQY
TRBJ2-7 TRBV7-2 ASSWDRGSYEQY
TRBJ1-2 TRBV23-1 ASPLRAGSYGYT
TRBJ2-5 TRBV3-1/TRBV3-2 ASSHRTSKETQY
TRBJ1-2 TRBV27 ASRASANYGYT
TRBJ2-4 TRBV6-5 ASLEIAKNIQY
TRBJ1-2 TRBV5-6 ASSPTTGFLGYGYT
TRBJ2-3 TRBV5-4 ASSFRQGASNTQY
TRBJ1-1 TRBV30 AWTVGGTEAF
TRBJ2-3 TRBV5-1 ASSLGSGRGADTQY
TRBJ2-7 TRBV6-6 ASNPGGWGEQY